This T cell receptor beta chain originates from a study of graft-versus-host responses after intestinal transplantation. Study in general: Anti-thymocyte globulin served as induction for all recipients, who then took tacrolimus and steroids for three to four years.

Notes on the study in general: Peak circulating GvH clone levels tracked with early post-transplant HvG declines. Within the allografts of patients who had graft-donor T cell macrochimerism, graft-versus-host to host-versus-graft clonal ratios were high. Detection of GvH clones occurred in recipient marrow, and some had their first appearance in ileum or blood.

To note about this clone: What it recognizes is unknown.

Trimming removed 5 bases from V and 3 bases from J; junction bases left unmatched: 7. The CDR3 length is 15 residues. The germline gives CDR1 LNHDA, CDR2 SQIVND (reference sequence). Assay: immunoSEQ multiplex PCR; the TCRdb copy retains only in-frame clones and omits some. The repertoire holds approximately 85,000 clones, with roughly 90% as singletons. The genes are TRBV19 and TRBJ2-1; 7 nucleotides agree with TRBD1. Specimen: unstimulated CD8+ T cells sorted from spleen or lymph node cells, collected before transplant. The TCR was taken from a human donor who was the organ donor for an intestinal transplant. CDR3 sequence: CASSASGTVYNEQFF. The CDR3 coding sequence is TGTGCCAGTAGTGCCTCCGGGACAGTCTACAATGAGCAGTTCTTC.